This record concerns one T cell receptor beta chain sequence. This sample's time point: peripheral blood 6 weeks after treatment start. Each patient gave between 1 and 8 samples of peripheral blood mononuclear cells, which were collected pretreatment and during treatment. The data derive from a study of PD-L1 blockade in urothelial cancer. At the level of the study: Of prior chemotherapy regimens, patients had received between 0 and 3.

Sequencing used immunoSEQ multiplex PCR; TCRdb keeps in-frame clones, though not all of them. The data hold about 36,000 clones, with 84% observed a single time. The length of the CDR3 is 14 residues. The ends lost 3 bases at V and 5 bases at J; junction bases unmatched: 6. Germline assignment: CDR1 SGHAT and CDR2 FQNNGV. This rearrangement joins TRBV11-2 to TRBJ2-7; 8 bases match TRBD1. The material sequenced was PBMCs, taken around atezolizumab (anti-PD-L1) treatment. This receptor was taken from a man aged 40-49 years with urothelial cancer. CDR3 in amino acids: CASSFGQGRNEQYF. CDR3 nucleotide sequence: TGTGCCAGCAGCTTCGGACAGGGTCGTAACGAGCAGTACTTC. Full variable domain (outside the CDR3, taken from reference TRBV11-2 and TRBJ2-7): EAGVAQSPRYKIIEKRQSVAFWCNPISGHATLYWYQQILGQGPKLLIQFQNNGVVDDSQLPKDRFSAERLKGVDSTLKIQPAKLEDSAVYLCASSFGQGRNEQYFGPGTRLTVT.